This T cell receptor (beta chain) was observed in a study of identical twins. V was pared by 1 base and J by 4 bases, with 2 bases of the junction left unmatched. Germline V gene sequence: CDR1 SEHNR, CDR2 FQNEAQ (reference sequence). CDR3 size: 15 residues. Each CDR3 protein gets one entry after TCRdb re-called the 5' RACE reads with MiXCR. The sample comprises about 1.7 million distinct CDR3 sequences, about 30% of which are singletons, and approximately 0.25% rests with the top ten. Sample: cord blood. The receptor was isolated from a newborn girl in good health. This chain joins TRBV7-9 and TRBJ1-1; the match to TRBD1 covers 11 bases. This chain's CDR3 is CASSLEGTGGTEAFF. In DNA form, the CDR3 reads TGTGCCAGCAGCTTAGAGGGGACAGGGGGCACTGAAGCTTTCTTT.